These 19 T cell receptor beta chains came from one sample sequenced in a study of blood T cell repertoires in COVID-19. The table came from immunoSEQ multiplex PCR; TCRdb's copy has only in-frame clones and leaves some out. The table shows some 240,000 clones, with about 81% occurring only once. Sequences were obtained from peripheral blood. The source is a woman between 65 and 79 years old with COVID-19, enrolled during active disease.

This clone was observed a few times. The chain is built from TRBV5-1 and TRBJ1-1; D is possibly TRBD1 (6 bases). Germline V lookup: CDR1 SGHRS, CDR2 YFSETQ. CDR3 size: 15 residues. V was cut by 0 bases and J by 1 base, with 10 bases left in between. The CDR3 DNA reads TGCGCCAGCAGCTTGGAAACAGGGAGGAACACTGAAGCTTTCTTT. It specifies CASSLETGRNTEAFF.

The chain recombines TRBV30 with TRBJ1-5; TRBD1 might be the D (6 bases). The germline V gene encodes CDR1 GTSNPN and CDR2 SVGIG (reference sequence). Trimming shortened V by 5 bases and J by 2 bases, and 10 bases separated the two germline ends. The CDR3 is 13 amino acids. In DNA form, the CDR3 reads TGTGCCTGGGAGGCAGGGGGCAATCAGCCCCAGCATTTT. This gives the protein CAWEAGGNQPQHF. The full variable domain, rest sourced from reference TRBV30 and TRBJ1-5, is SQTIHQWPATLVQPVGSPLSLECTVEGTSNPNLYWYRQAAGRGLQLLFYSVGIGQISSEVPQNLSASRPQDRQFILSSKKLLLSDSGFYLCAWEAGGNQPQHFGDGTRLSIL.

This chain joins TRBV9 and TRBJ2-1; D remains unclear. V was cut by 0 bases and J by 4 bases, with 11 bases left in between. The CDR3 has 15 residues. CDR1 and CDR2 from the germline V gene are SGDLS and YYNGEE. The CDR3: CASSVDVTLYNEQFF. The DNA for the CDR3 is TGTGCCAGCAGCGTAGATGTGACACTTTACAATGAGCAGTTCTTC.

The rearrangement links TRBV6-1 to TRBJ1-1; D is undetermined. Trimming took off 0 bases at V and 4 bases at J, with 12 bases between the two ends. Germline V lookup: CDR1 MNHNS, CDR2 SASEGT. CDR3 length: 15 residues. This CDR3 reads CASSEADLSGTEAFF. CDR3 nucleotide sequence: TGTGCCAGCAGTGAAGCCGACCTTTCGGGCACTGAAGCTTTCTTT.

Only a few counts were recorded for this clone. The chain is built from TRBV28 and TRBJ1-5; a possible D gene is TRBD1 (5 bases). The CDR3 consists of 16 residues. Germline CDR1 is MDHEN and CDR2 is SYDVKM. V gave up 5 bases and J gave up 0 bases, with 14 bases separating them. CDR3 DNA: TGTGCCAGCAGTCCCAGACAGTACTATAGCAATCAGCCCCAGCATTTT. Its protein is CASSPRQYYSNQPQHF.

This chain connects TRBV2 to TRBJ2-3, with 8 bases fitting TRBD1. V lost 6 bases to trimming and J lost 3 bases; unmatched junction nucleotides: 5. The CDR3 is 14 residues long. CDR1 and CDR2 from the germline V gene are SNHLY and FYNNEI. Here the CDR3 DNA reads TGTGCCAGCAGGACGGGACAGGTTACAGATACGCAGTATTTT. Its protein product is CASRTGQVTDTQYF.

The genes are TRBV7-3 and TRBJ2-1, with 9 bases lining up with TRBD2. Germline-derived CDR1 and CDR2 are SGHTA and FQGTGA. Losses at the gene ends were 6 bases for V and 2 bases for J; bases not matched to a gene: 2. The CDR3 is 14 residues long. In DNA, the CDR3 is TGTGCCAGCAGTTTAGCGGGAGCCTACAATGAGCAGTTCTTC. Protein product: CASSLAGAYNEQFF.

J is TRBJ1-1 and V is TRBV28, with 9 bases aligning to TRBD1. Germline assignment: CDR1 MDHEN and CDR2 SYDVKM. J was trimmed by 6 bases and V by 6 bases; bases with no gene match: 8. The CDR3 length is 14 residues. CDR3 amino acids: CASSGTGIIAEAFF. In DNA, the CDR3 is TGTGCCAGCAGCGGGACAGGGATTATCGCTGAAGCTTTCTTT.

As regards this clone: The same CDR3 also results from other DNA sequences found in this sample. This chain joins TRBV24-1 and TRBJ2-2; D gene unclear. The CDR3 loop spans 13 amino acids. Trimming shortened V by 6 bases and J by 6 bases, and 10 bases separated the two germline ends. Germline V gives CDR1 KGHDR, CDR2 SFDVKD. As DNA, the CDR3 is TGTGCCACCAGTCTTTCGGTGCCCGGGGAGCTGTTTTTT. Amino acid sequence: CATSLSVPGELFF.

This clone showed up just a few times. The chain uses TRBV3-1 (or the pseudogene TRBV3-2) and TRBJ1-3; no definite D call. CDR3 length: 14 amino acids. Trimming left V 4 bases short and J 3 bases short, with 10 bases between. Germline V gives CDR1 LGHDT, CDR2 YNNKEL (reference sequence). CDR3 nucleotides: TGTGCCAGCAGCCCCACTAGGGTTGGAAACACCATATATTTT. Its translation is CASSPTRVGNTIYF.

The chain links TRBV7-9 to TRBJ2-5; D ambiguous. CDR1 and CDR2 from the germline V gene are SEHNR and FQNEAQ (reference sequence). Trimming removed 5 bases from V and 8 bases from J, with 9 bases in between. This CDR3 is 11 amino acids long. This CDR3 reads CASSIEETQYF. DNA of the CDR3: TGTGCCAGCAGCATTGAGGAAACCCAGTACTTC.

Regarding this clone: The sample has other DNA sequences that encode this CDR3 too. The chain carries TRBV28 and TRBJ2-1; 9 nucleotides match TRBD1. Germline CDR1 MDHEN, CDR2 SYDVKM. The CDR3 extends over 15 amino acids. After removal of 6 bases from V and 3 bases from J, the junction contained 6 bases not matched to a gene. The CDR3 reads CASSLVGQGYNEQFF. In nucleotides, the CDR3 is TGTGCCAGCAGCCTAGTGGGACAGGGCTACAATGAGCAGTTCTTC.

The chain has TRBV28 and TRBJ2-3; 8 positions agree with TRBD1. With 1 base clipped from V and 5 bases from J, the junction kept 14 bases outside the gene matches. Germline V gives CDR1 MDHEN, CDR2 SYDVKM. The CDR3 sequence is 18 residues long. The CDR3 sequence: CASSLSTRRDRSRDTQYF. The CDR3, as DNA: TGTGCCAGCAGTTTATCTACCCGGCGGGACAGGAGTCGAGATACGCAGTATTTT.

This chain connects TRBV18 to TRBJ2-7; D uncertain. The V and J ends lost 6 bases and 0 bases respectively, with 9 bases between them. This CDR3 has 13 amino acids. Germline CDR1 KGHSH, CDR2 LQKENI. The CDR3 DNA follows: TGTGCCAGCTCTTCCACCAGCTCCTACGAGCAGTACTTC. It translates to CASSSTSSYEQYF.

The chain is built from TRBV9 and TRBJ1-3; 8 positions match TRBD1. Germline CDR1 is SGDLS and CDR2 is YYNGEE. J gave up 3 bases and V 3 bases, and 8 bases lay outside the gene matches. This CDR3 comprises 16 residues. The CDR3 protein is CASSAVQGAVGNTIYF. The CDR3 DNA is TGTGCCAGCAGCGCAGTCCAGGGGGCGGTTGGAAACACCATATATTTT.

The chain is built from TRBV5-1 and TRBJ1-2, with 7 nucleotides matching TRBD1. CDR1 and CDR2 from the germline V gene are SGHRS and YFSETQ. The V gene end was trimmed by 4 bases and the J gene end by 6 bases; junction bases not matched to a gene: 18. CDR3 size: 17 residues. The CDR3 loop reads CASSQGPTGLRRDGYTF. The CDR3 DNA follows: TGCGCCAGCAGCCAGGGACCGACAGGGTTGCGTAGGGATGGCTACACCTTC. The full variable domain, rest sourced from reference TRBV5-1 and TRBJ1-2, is KAGVTQTPRYLIKTRGQQVTLSCSPISGHRSVSWYQQTPGQGLQFLFEYFSETQRNKGNFPGRFSGRQFSNSRSEMNVSTLELGDSALYLCASSQGPTGLRRDGYTFGSGTRLTVV.

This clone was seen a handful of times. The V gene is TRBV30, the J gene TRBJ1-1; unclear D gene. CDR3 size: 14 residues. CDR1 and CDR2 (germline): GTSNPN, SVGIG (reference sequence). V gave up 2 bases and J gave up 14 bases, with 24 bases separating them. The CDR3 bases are TGTGCCTGGAGTATCCCGGGCCTAAAGATCGAGGGATTCTTT. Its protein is CAWSIPGLKIEGFF. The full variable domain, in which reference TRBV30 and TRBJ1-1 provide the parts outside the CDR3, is SQTIHQWPATLVQPVGSPLSLECTVEGTSNPNLYWYRQAAGRGLQLLFYSVGIGQISSEVPQNLSASRPQDRQFILSSKKLLLSDSGFYLCAWSIPGLKIEGFFGQGTRLTVV.

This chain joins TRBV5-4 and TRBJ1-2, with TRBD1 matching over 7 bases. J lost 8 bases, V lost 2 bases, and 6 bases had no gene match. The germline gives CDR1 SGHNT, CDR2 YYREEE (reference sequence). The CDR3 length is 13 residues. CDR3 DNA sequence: TGTGCCAGCAGCTTACCAGGGGGATTGGGCTACACCTTC. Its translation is CASSLPGGLGYTF.

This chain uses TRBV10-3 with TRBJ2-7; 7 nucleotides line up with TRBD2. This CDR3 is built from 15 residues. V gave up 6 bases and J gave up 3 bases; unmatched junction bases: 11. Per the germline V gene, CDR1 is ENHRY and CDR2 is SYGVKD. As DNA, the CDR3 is TGTGCCATCAGCGAGGGAGGGGATAAGTACTACGAGCAGTACTTC. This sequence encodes CAISEGGDKYYEQYF.